These 5 T cell receptor beta chains share one sample of origin, sequenced in a study of a mutant IDH1 vaccine in newly diagnosed glioma (dated by TCRdb to the early 2020s). In the paper's terms, the time point label means: baseline, week 1 (first vaccination visit). This specimen's treatment or condition label, interpreted: pre-vaccination baseline after standard-of-care therapy. The library came from the immunoSEQ multiplex PCR assay. TCRdb obtained this table from immuneACCESS and retained in-frame rearrangements with V and J assigned. These tables miss some clones; where compared with another copy, unresolved V genes account for less than half of the shortfall, and the remainder is unexplained. The table for this sample lists 68,000 or so clones; 75% to 85% of them were counted only once. More than 6.5% of the sample rests with the top ten. Specimen: PBMCs, collected from a glioma patient treated with radiotherapy, temozolomide or both. The receptors come from a man in his forties or fifties with glioma.

V gene TRBV6-5 combines with J gene TRBJ2-5; maybe TRBD2 (7 bases). Germline lookup yields CDR1 MNHEY and CDR2 SVGAGI. V was pared by 7 bases and J by 7 bases, with 19 bases between. The CDR3 has 14 residues. The CDR3 region is CASISPGGGGTQYF. The CDR3 DNA reads as TGTGCCAGCATTTCGCCCGGGGGCGGGGGGACCCAGTACTTC.

V usage is TRBV2 and J usage is TRBJ1-2, with no clear D. This CDR3 comprises 13 residues. Germline V gene data show CDR1 as SNHLY and CDR2 as FYNNEI. The ends were cut back, 4 bases at V and 1 base at J, with 7 bases in the middle. The CDR3 bases are TGTGCCAGCAGTGGCCTGATTAACTATGGCTACACCTTC. Protein product: CASSGLINYGYTF.

The chain links TRBV4-3 to TRBJ1-1; D ambiguous. The CDR3 totals 13 residues. The germline V and J ends were trimmed by 0 bases and 9 bases, with 11 bases remaining between them. Germline CDR1 reads LGHNA; CDR2 reads YSLEER. The CDR3 protein is CASSQDRRQKAFF. The CDR3 coding sequence is TGCGCCAGCAGCCAAGATCGGCGGCAGAAAGCTTTCTTT.

The chain joins TRBV4-3 to TRBJ1-1; D not certain. The V end lost 4 bases, the J end lost 0 bases, and 9 bases lay between the germline ends. Germline CDR1 and CDR2: LGHNA and YSLEER. This CDR3 region has 14 residues. The CDR3 nucleotides are TGCGCCAGCAGCCTAGGGTTGGTGAACACTGAAGCTTTCTTT. Its translation is CASSLGLVNTEAFF.

The chain carries TRBV28 and TRBJ2-7; 7 bases map to TRBD1. The trim removed 5 bases at V and 3 bases at J, leaving 7 bases unmatched. The CDR3 is made up of 14 amino acids. Germline values: CDR1 MDHEN, CDR2 SYDVKM. The CDR3: CASSPLDRNYEQYF. The DNA for the CDR3 is TGTGCCAGCAGTCCCTTGGACAGGAACTACGAGCAGTACTTC.